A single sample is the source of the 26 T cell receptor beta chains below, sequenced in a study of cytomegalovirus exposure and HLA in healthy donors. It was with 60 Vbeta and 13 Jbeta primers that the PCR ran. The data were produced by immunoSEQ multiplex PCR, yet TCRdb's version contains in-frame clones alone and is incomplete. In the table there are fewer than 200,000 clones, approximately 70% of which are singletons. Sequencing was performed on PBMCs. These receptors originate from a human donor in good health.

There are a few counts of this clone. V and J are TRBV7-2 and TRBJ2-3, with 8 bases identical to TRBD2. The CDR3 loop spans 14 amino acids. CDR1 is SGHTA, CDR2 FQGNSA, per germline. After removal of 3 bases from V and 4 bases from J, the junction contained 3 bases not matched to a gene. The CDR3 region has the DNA TGTGCCAGCAGCTTGGTCGGGGGGGCAGATACGCAGTATTTT. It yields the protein CASSLVGGADTQYF.

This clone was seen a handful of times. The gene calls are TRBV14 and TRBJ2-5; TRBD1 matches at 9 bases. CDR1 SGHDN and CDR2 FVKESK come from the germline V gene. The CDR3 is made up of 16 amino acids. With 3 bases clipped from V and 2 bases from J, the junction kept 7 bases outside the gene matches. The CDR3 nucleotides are TGTGCCAGCAGCCAGCTGGGGACAGGGTCACAAGAGACCCAGTACTTC. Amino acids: CASSQLGTGSQETQYF.

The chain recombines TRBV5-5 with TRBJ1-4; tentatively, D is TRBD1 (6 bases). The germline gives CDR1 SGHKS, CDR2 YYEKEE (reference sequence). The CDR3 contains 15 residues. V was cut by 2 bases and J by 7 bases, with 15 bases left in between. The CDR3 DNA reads TGTGCCAGCAGCTTAACAGGGAATTACGGTGAAAAACTGTTTTTT. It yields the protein CASSLTGNYGEKLFF.

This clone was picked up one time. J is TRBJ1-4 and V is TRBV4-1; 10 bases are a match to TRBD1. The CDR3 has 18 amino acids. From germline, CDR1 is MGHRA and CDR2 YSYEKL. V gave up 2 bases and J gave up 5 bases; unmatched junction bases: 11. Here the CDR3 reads CASSQLPGQGTSNEKLFF. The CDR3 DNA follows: TGCGCCAGCAGCCAACTACCGGGACAGGGGACTTCAAATGAAAAACTGTTTTTT.

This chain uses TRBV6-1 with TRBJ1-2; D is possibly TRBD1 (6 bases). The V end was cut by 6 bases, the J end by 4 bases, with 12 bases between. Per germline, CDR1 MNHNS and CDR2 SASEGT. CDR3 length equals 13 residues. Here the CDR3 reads CASRDRATYGYTF. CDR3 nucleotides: TGTGCCAGCAGGGACAGAGCAACCTATGGCTACACCTTC.

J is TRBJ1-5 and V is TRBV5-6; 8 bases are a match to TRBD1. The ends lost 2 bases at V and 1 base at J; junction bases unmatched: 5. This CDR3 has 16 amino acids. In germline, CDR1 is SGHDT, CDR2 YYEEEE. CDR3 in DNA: TGTGCCAGCAGCTTCGACAGGGGTGGCAGCAATCAGCCCCAGCATTTT. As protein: CASSFDRGGSNQPQHF.

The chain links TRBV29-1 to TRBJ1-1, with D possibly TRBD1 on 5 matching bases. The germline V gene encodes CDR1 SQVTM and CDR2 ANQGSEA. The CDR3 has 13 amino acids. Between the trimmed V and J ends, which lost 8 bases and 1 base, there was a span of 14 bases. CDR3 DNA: TGCAGCCCCACTTTGGGGGGGAACACTGAAGCTTTCTTT. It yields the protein CSPTLGGNTEAFF.

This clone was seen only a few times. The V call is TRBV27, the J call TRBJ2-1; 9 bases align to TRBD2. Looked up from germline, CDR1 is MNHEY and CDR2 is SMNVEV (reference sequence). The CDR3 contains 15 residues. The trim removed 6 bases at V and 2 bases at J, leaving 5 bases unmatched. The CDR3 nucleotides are TGTGCCAGCAGGTATAGCGGGGGTGCCTACAATGAGCAGTTCTTC. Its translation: CASRYSGGAYNEQFF.

CDR3 amino acids: CASSLGPREQFF. CDR3 coding DNA: TGTGCCAGCAGCCTAGGCCCAAGGGAGCAGTTCTTC. V usage is TRBV5-8 and J usage is TRBJ2-1; no clear D. CDR3 length: 12 amino acids. V lost 4 bases and J lost 10, with 12 bases in between. The germline V gene encodes CDR1 SGHTS and CDR2 YDEGEE. The full variable domain, in which reference TRBV5-8 and TRBJ2-1 provide the parts outside the CDR3, is EAGVTQSPTHLIKTRGQQATLRCSPISGHTSVYWYQQALGLGLQFLLWYDEGEERNRGNFPPRFSGRQFPNYSSELNVNALELEDSALYLCASSLGPREQFFGPGTRLTVL.

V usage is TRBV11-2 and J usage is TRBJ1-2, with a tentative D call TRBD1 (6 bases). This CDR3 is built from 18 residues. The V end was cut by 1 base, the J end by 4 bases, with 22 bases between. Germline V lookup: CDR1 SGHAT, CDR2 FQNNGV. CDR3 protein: CASSLGGIGGAMGYGYTF. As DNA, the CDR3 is TGTGCCAGCAGCTTAGGGGGCATTGGGGGGGCGATGGGCTATGGCTACACCTTC.

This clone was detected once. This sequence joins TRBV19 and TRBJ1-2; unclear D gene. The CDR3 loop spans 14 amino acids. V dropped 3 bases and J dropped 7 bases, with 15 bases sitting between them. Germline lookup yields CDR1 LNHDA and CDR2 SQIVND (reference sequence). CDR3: CASSMVRAASGYTF. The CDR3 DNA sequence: TGTGCCAGTAGTATGGTGAGGGCTGCTAGTGGCTACACCTTC. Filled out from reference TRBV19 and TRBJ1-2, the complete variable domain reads DGGITQSPKYLFRKEGQNVTLSCEQNLNHDAMYWYRQDPGQGLRLIYYSQIVNDFQKGDIAEGYSVSREKKESFPLTVTSAQKNPTAFYLCASSMVRAASGYTFGSGTRLTVV.

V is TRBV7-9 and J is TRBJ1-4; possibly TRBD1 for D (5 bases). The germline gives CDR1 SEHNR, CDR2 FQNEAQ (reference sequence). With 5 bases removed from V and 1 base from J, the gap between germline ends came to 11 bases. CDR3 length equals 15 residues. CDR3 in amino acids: CASSRGDRTNEKLFF. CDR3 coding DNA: TGTGCCAGCAGCCGCGGAGACAGAACTAATGAAAAACTGTTTTTT.

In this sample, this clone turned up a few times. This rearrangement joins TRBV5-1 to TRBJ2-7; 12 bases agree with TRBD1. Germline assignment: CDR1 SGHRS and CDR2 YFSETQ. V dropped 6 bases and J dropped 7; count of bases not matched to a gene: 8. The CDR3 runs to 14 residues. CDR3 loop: CASKPGQGAQEQYF. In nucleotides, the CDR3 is TGCGCCAGCAAGCCGGGACAGGGGGCGCAAGAGCAGTACTTC.

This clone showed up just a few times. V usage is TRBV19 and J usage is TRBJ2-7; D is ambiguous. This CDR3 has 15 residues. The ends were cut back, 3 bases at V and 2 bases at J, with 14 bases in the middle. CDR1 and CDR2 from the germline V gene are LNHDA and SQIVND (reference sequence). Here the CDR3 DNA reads TGTGCCAGTAGTATTGTTTGGCAGGCGACCTACGAGCAGTACTTC. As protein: CASSIVWQATYEQYF.

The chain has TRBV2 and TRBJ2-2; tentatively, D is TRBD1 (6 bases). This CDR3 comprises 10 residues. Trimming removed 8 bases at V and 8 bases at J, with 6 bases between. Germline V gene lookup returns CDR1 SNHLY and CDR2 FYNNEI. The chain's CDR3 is CASGTGELFF. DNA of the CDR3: TGTGCCAGCGGGACAGGGGAGCTGTTTTTT.

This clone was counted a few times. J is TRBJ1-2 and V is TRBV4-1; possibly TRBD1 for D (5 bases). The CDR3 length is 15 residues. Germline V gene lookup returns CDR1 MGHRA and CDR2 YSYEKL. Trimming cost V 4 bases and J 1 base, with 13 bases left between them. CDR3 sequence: CASSLYTQGNYGYTF. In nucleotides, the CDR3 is TGCGCCAGCAGCCTTTATACCCAGGGTAACTATGGCTACACCTTC.

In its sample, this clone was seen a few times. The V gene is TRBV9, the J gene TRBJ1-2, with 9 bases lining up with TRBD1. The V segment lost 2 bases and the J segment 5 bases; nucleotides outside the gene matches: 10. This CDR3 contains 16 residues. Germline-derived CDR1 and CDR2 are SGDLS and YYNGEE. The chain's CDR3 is CASSVSPGQGIYGYTF. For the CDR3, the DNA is TGTGCCAGCAGCGTCTCCCCAGGACAGGGGATTTATGGCTACACCTTC.

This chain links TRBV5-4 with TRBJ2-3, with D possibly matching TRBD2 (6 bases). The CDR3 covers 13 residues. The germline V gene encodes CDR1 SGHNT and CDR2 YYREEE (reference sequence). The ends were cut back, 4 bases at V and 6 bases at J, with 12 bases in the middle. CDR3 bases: TGTGCCAGCAGCCCAATTGGGGGGGATACGCAGTATTTT. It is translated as CASSPIGGDTQYF.

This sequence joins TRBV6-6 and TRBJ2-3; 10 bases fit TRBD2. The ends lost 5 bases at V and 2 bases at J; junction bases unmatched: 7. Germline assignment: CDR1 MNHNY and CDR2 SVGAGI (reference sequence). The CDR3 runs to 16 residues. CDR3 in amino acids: CASSPGLAEYTDTQYF. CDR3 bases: TGTGCCAGCAGTCCCGGACTAGCGGAGTACACAGATACGCAGTATTTT.

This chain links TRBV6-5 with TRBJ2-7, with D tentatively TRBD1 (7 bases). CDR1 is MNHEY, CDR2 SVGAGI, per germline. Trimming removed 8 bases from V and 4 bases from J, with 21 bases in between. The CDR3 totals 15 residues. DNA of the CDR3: TGTGCCAGCCCGTCAGGCGGAGGGGGCGAGTACGAGCAGTACTTC. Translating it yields CASPSGGGGEYEQYF.

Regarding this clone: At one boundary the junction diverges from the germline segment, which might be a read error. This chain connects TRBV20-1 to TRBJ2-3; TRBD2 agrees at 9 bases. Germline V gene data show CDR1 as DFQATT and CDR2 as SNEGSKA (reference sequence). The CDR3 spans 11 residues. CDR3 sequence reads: CSARGGDILNF. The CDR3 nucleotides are TGCAGTGCCCGCGGGGGGGACATCTTGAATTTT.

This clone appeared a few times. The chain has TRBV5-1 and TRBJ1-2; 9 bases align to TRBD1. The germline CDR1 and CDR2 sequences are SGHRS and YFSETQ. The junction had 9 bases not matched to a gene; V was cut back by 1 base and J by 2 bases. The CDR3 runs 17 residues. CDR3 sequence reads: CASSLPRQGEWNYGYTF. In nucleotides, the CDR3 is TGCGCCAGCAGCTTGCCGAGACAGGGGGAATGGAACTATGGCTACACCTTC.

The DNA for the CDR3 is TGCGCCAGCAGGTCCAATGGCTACACCTTC. It encodes CASRSNGYTF. The rearrangement uses TRBV23-1 and TRBJ1-2, with D unresolved. TRBV23-1 is flagged as an ORF with uncertain function. This CDR3 is 10 amino acids long. V gave up 6 bases and J gave up 6 bases, with 5 bases separating them.

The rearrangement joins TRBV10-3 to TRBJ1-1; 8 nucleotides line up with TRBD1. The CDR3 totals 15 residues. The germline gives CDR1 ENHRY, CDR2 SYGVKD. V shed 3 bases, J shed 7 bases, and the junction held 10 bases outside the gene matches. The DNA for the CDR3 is TGTGCCATCAGTGACTCACTGGGACAGGTTATTGAAGCTTTCTTT. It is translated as CAISDSLGQVIEAFF.

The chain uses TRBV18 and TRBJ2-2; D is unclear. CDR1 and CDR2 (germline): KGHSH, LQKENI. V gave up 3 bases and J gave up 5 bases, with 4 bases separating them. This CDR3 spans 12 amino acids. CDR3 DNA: TGTGCCAGCTCACCGGAGACCGGGGAGCTGTTTTTT. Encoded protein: CASSPETGELFF. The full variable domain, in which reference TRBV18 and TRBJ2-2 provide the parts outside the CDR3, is NAGVMQNPRHLVRRRGQEARLRCSPMKGHSHVYWYRQLPEEGLKFMVYLQKENIIDESGMPKERFSAEFPKEGPSILRIQQVVRGDSAAYFCASSPETGELFFGEGSRLTVL.

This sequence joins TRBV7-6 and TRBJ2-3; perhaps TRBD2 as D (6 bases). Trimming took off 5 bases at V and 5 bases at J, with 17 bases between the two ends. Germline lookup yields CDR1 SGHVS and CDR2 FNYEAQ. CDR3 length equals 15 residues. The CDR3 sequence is CASSARSGRLDTQYF. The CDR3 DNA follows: TGTGCCAGCAGCGCCCGGAGCGGGCGGTTAGATACGCAGTATTTT.